This TCR beta chain came from a study of T cells in Graves' hyperthyroidism and ophthalmopathy (dated by TCRdb to 2018 to 2020). A note on the overall study: Peripheral blood was collected at initial diagnosis, before any treatment. A discovery cohort of about a hundred patients, roughly 40 with Graves' ophthalmopathy and roughly 59 with stable Graves' hyperthyroidism, was used to find distinguishing TCR V-J signatures. Prospective prediction of ophthalmopathy was tested in an independent validation cohort of 18 to 20 hyperthyroidism patients and 15 to 17 patients who later progressed to ophthalmopathy. The roughly 91 discovery patients were randomly divided into training and test sets at a 7:3 ratio. In addition, the study compared T-cell repertoires in thyroid tissue and in blood from about six Graves' hyperthyroidism patients. Following sampling, methimazole starting at 30 mg daily was given to hyperthyroidism patients, and high-dose intravenous methylprednisolone was given to ophthalmopathy patients. According to the paper, TCR Vbeta CDR3 sequencing was carried out on approximately 140 peripheral blood samples, which came from more than 40 ophthalmopathy, 75 to 80 hyperthyroidism and around 17 progressor patients. The paper as a whole reports these results and caveats: In validation, the model predicted progression to ophthalmopathy a median of roughly 6.1 months before onset, with roughly 71% sensitivity and almost 75% specificity. Most expanded thyroid clonotypes (frequency above 0.001) were also detected in blood, suggesting blood repertoires may reflect thyroid immune responses. No statistical method was used to set the sample size in advance, and investigators knew the group allocation. Ophthalmopathy was separated from stable hyperthyroidism by a 13 V-J signature model, with about 88% sensitivity and around 81% specificity obtained in cross-validation and 80%/75% obtained in testing.

There are a few counts of this clonotype. What antigen it recognizes has not been identified. Base quality data are lacking; no much larger clone is found one base away. The TCR beta CDR3 regions were amplified from the RNA transcripts. A first-round RT-PCR of the TCR CDR3 used the HTBI primer set with the Qiagen OneStep RT-PCR kit. A second multiplex PCR round built the libraries, followed by size selection and purification. Libraries were sequenced paired-end with 100 bp reads on an Illumina HiSeq2000. Per the authors' processing: SOAPnuke was used to process the raw data, throwing out any read that contained adapters or uncalled bases, had a mean Phred below 15, or lacked an exact constant-primer or identifier match. High-quality paired reads were merged with COPE v1.2.5, and unique nucleotide sequences were defined as clonotypes. MiTCR v1.1 was used to align clonotypes to the IMGT TRBV, TRBD and TRBJ reference segments. Only V-J combinations with frequency above 0.0001, covering about 99% of repertoires, were analysed. A TCS score was defined as the ratio between F50 (clonal expansion) and ExV (chaos), using BLOSUM62-based TCRdist between CDR3 peptides within each V-J. Welch's t-statistics and random forest reduced around 510 V-J features to roughly 13, which were used in a naive Bayes classifier (R e1071). TCRdb cleaned the public reads at Q25 with fastp, built clones with MiXCR and kept in-frame beta chains. Each CDR3 protein gets just one entry, which takes the most common genes and DNA from the rows behind it. These V and J calls are TCRdb output, not the study's own analysis. The sample table lists around 700,000 distinct CDR3 sequences, around a sixth of them with a count of one. Over 15% of the sample lies in the top ten.

Ends trimmed: V by 4 bases, J by 7 bases; bases unmatched to a gene: 10. From the cysteine up to the phenylalanine, the CDR3 has a length of 15 residues. Just CDR3 DNA is preserved here, 45 bases in frame from base 1. According to the germline V gene, CDR1 reads SGHDT and CDR2 reads YYEEEE. Hyperthyroidism patients were newly diagnosed, had a disease duration of under 2 months, and were aged 18 to 65 years. The study excluded patients with uncontrolled infections, other autoimmune diseases, pregnancy or lactation. Clinical symptoms, serum thyroxine and TRAb, thyroid ultrasound, and orbital computed tomography formed the basis for the diagnoses. Blood from progressor patients was drawn when they were first diagnosed with hyperthyroidism, before any ophthalmopathy symptoms appeared. PBMCs were isolated from more than 8 ml of fresh peripheral blood by Ficoll-Paque density gradient centrifugation. Patients classed as progressors first received a Graves' hyperthyroidism diagnosis and then went on to develop ophthalmopathy during follow-up. Total RNA was extracted using Trizol reagent, and RNA quality was assessed on an Agilent 2100 Bioanalyzer.

This sequence was found in a woman in her fifties or sixties with Graves' hyperthyroidism that later progressed to Graves' ophthalmopathy. The source material was blood. This chain is built from TRBV5-6 and TRBJ2-3, and 9 junctional nucleotides match TRBD2. The DNA is as follows: TGTGCCAGCAGCCACGCGGGGGGGCTTGAAAATACGCAGTATTTT. The encoded protein is CASSHAGGLENTQYF. The variable domain in full, with residues beyond the CDR3 obtained from the reference TRBV5-6 and TRBJ2-3 genes, is DAGVTQSPTHLIKTRGQQVTLRCSPKSGHDTVSWYQQALGQGPQFIFQYYEEEERQRGNFPDRFSGHQFPNYSSELNVNALLLGDSALYLCASSHAGGLENTQYFGPGTRLTVL.